The entry below gives a single T cell receptor (beta chain) sequence along with its context. The data belong to a study of control samples from healthy donors and cancer patients. Sequenced by immunoSEQ multiplex PCR; TCRdb stores in-frame clones only, minus some. The sample has 150,000 to 200,000 clones; approximately 94% are singletons. V was pared by 3 bases and J by 3 bases, with 15 bases between. This CDR3 is built from 16 residues. Germline V gives CDR1 MNHNS, CDR2 SASEGT. The source material was blood. The TCR comes from a woman aged 18-35 years in good health. V and J are TRBV6-1 and TRBJ1-5; D gene unclear. CDR3 sequence reads: CASSEHSRGLNQPQHF. Here the CDR3 DNA reads TGTGCCAGCAGTGAGCATTCCCGAGGGCTCAATCAGCCCCAGCATTTT.